This T cell receptor (beta chain) was profiled in a study of T cells in Graves' hyperthyroidism and ophthalmopathy. Overall study: Before any treatment, at initial diagnosis, peripheral blood was collected. Study results and limitations: Appearing also in blood were most of the thyroid clonotypes expanded above 0.001.

Notes on this clonotype: Its antigen is not identified. An end of the junction does not agree with germline; a read error may underlie this.

Each ophthalmopathy patient scored at least 3 on the Clinical Activity Score and at least 4 on NOSPECS grade, with duration under 3 months. It was less than 13 ml of fresh peripheral blood that supplied the PBMCs. From RNA transcripts, TCR beta CDR3 regions were amplified. The study used the HTBI primer set for a first-round RT-PCR of the TCR CDR3. TCRdb passed the multiplex PCR reads through MiXCR, listing each CDR3 protein once. This sample carries about 640,000 distinct CDR3 sequences, about a fifth of them seen once, and the ten largest clones take roughly a third. The CDR3 is made up of 15 amino acids. Germline CDR1 is SGHVS and CDR2 is FQNEAQ.

This clonotype was obtained from a young man with Graves' ophthalmopathy. V and J are TRBV7-8 and TRBJ2-7; 10 bases line up with TRBD1. Sequencing input: blood. CDR3: CASSTTGTGEWEQYF. Written as DNA, the CDR3 is TGCGCCAGCAGCACCACCGGGACAGGGGAGTGGGAGCAGTACTTC.